This T cell receptor beta chain was identified in a study of blood T cell repertoires in COVID-19 (dated by TCRdb to the early 2020s). With respect to the entire study: Samples from collaborators originated in the United States, Italy and Spain and spanned both the acute and convalescent phases of COVID-19. Where available, HLA class I and class II types were taken from metadata supplied by the sample provider and were not determined by assay-based typing. The sample metadata nearly always contained a de-identified subject ID, COVID-19 status, age in years and sex. Subjects who had been exposed to COVID-19, were actively infected with it, or had recovered from it provided the deeply sampled blood TCRbeta repertoires that made up the dataset. Samples came from the ongoing ImmuneRACE study (first 160 participants) plus 1,254 subjects from 6 global collaborators. The prospective study material was composed of cDNA or gDNA derived from T cells, B-cell-depleted T cells, or PBMCs. The repertoires were released in a freely available public database meant as a resource for research on the immune response to SARS-CoV-2. The full study reports these points: Clinical and demographic metadata were provided uncurated, with the amount varying by source and participant.

One collaborating source in Seattle enrolled patients while the patients were actively infected and followed the patients over time throughout the course of disease. Collaborating institutions collected whole blood in K2EDTA tubes following their own protocols. For TCRbeta analysis, collaborators shipped samples in one of three forms: frozen whole blood, isolated PBMCs, or DNA extracted from either of those sample types. Counted from cysteine to phenylalanine, this CDR3 has 15 amino acids. Solely the CDR3 DNA is kept, with 45 bases framed from the first base. Via the germline V gene (reference sequence), CDR1 is LNHDA and CDR2 SQIVND. Trimmed from V: 6 bases; trimmed from J: 2 bases; junction bases lacking a gene match: 4. TCRbeta CDR3 regions were amplified from genomic DNA using the immunoSEQ Assay, a bias-controlled multiplex PCR. Concerning the study's data processing: Nucleated cell counts per sample were estimated from amplification of reference gene primers within the assay. To quantify the absolute abundance of each unique TCRbeta CDR3 rearrangement, sequence reads were collapsed and filtered. Productive Simpson clonality was computed per sample as the square root of Simpson's diversity index over productive rearrangements. Sourced from immuneACCESS, this table was stored by TCRdb with only in-frame sequences that have V and J called. A share of the clones is absent; for the studies checked, an unresolved V gene accounts for under half, and the remainder has no known explanation. V and J calls and clone size are given by that table; D and trimming were obtained from the DNA. In this sample the table shows approximately 110,000 clones, 80% to 95% of which occur a single time. In total, the top ten clones hold 2.1% of the sample.

In regard to this clone: No antigen is known for it. Per-base qualities were not stored, and no clone one base away is much larger.

The rearrangement joined TRBV19 to TRBJ2-3, and 11 junction bases match TRBD2. The source material was peripheral blood. This receptor was identified in a man in his fifties with COVID-19, enrolled during active disease. The nucleotide sequence is given as TGTGCCAGTAGGCCGGGACTAGCGGTCACAGATACGCAGTATTTT. Its translation reads: CASRPGLAVTDTQYF.